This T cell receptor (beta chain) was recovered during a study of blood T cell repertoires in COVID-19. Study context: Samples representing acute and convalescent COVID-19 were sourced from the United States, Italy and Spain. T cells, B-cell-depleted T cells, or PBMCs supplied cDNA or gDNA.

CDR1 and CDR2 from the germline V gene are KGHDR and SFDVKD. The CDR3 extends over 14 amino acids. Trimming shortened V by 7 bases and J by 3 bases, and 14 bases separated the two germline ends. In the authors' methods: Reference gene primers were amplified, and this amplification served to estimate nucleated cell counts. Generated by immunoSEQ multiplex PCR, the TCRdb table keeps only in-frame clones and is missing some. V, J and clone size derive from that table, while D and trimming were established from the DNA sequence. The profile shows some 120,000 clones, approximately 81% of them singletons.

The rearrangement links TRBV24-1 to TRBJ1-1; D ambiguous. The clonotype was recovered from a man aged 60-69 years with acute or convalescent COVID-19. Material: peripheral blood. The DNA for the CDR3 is TGTGCCACCAGACGGGCCTCCGGGGACACTGAAGCTTTCTTT. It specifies CATRRASGDTEAFF.